This T cell receptor beta chain was sequenced in a study of CD8+ T cells in alopecia areata. Germline V gene data show CDR1 as SGHAT and CDR2 as FQNNGV. Trimming cost V 4 bases and J 1 base; bases outside gene matches: 6. This CDR3 comprises 16 residues. Sequencing used cDNA as its template, made by extracting RNA and reverse transcribing it. The protocol was immunoSEQ multiplex PCR, while the TCRdb copy is restricted to in-frame clones and leaves out a portion. The data contain 200,000 to 250,000 clones, 57% of them seen just once; the ten biggest clones take up 0.45%. The source material was CD4+ T cells sorted from blood, sampled at week 0. This chain connects TRBV11-2 to TRBJ2-5, with TRBD2 matching 10 bases. The receptor's source is a human donor with alopecia areata. The CDR3 loop reads CASSSVLAGGQETQYF. The CDR3 nucleotides read TGTGCCAGCAGCTCCGTCTTAGCGGGGGGCCAAGAGACCCAGTACTTC.